This T cell receptor beta chain was captured in a study of blood T cell repertoires in COVID-19. Study-wide background: Acute and convalescent COVID-19 specimens originated in the United States, Italy and Spain. Nucleic acid was either cDNA or gDNA, and it came from T cells, B-cell-depleted T cells, or PBMCs.

The V end lost 3 bases, the J end lost 9 bases, and 12 bases lay between the germline ends. This CDR3 region has 12 residues. Germline assignment: CDR1 DFQATT and CDR2 SNEGSKA (reference sequence). As originally analysed: It was from reference gene primer amplification that nucleated cell counts were estimated. TCRdb's table, derived via immunoSEQ multiplex PCR, lists solely in-frame clones and lacks some. D and trimming come from the DNA, and the V and J calls and clone size come from that table. This table has a few hundred thousand clones, around 92% appearing once. Sequencing input: peripheral blood. The chain couples TRBV20-1 to TRBJ2-1; maybe TRBD1 (5 bases). The receptor was derived from a man aged 40-50 years with acute or convalescent COVID-19. CDR3 sequence (DNA): TGCAGTGCTAGTAATTCTAGGGGTGAGCAGTTCTTC. It codes for CSASNSRGEQFF.